This T cell receptor beta chain was sequenced in a study of OX40 agonist ivuxolimab in advanced cancers. Across the whole study: Ivuxolimab is a fully human IgG2 antibody that activates OX40 (CD134). At doses from 0.01 to 10 mg/kg, patients were given intravenous ivuxolimab every 2 weeks.

The CDR3 sequence is 15 residues long. Sequenced by immunoSEQ multiplex PCR; TCRdb stores in-frame clones only, minus some. Found here are under 85,000 clones, 87% of them singletons; the top ten hold about 0.57%. The chain has TRBV21-1 and TRBJ1-1; TRBD1, the D gene given by the table, was not confirmed from the DNA. TRBV21-1 is shown as a pseudogene. The clonotype was recovered from an adult with an advanced solid tumor such as melanoma, head and neck, liver or kidney cancer. This material consisted of CD4+ or CD8+ T cells sorted from blood, taken in a trial of the OX40 agonist ivuxolimab. The CDR3 is CASSGRDRALTEAFF. CDR3 DNA sequence: TGTGCCAGCAGCGGCCGGGACAGGGCTTTGACTGAAGCTTTCTTT.